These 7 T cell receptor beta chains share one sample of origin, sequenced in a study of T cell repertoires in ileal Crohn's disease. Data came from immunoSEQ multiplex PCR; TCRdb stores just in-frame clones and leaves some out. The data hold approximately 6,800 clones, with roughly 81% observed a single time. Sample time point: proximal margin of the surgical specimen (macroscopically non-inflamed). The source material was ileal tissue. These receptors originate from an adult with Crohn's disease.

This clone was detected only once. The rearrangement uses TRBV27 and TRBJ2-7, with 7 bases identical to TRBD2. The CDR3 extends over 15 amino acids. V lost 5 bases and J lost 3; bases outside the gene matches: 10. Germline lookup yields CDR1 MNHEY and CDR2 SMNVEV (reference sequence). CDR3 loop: CASSESGGGVYEQYF. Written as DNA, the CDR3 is TGTGCCAGCAGTGAATCTGGGGGAGGGGTCTACGAGCAGTACTTC.

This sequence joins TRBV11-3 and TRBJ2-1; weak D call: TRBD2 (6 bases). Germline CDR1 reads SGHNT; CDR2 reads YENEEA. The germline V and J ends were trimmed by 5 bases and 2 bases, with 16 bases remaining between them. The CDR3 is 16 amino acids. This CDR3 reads CASSPFSAGTYNEQFF. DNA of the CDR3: TGTGCCAGCAGCCCCTTCTCGGCGGGAACCTACAATGAGCAGTTCTTC.

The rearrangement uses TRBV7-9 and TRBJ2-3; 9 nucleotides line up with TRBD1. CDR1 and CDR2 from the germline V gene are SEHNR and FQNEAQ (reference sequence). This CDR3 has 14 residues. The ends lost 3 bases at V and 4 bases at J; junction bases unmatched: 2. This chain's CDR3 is CASSLGQGADTQYF. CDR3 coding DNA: TGTGCCAGCAGCTTGGGACAGGGAGCAGATACGCAGTATTTT.

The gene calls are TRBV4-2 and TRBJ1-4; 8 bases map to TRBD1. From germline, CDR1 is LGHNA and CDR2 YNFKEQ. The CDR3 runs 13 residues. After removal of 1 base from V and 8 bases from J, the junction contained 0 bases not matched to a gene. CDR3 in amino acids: CASSQGQGEKLFF. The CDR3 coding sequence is TGTGCCAGCAGCCAAGGACAGGGGGAAAAACTGTTTTTT.

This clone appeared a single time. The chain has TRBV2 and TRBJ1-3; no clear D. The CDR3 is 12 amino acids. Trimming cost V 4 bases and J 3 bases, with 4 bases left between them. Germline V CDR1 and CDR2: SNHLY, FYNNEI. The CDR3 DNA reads TGTGCCAGCAGTGGGGTTGGAAACACCATATATTTT. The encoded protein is CASSGVGNTIYF.

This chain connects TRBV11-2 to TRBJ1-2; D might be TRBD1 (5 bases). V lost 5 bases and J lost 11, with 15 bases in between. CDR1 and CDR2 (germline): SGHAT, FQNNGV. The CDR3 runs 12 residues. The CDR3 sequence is CASSNTGTEYTF. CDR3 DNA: TGTGCCAGCAGCAATACCGGGACCGAGTACACCTTC.

The CDR3 loop is CSAGTGGQPQHF. As DNA, the CDR3 is TGCAGCGCGGGGACAGGGGGACAGCCCCAGCATTTT. This chain links TRBV29-1 with TRBJ1-5; 11 bases line up with TRBD1. J was trimmed by 7 bases and V by 7 bases; bases with no gene match: 3. Germline V CDR1 and CDR2: SQVTM, ANQGSEA. This CDR3 contains 12 residues.